The TCR beta chain under discussion was sequenced for a study of control samples from healthy donors and cancer patients. TCRdb's copy holds only in-frame clones and misses some; the assay was immunoSEQ multiplex PCR. The sample consists of about 28,000 clones, about 80% of them appearing once. CDR3 length: 15 amino acids. Germline CDR1 and CDR2: SGHDT and YYEEEE. The V and J ends lost 2 bases and 0 bases respectively, with 9 bases between them. Source material: PBMCs. The sequence came from a man between 60 and 70 years old with head and neck cancer. The chain combines TRBV5-6 with TRBJ2-1; D tentatively reads TRBD1 or TRBD2 (6 bases each). The CDR3 reads CASSFGGTSYNEQFF. The CDR3 DNA reads as TGTGCCAGCAGCTTCGGGGGCACCTCCTACAATGAGCAGTTCTTC.